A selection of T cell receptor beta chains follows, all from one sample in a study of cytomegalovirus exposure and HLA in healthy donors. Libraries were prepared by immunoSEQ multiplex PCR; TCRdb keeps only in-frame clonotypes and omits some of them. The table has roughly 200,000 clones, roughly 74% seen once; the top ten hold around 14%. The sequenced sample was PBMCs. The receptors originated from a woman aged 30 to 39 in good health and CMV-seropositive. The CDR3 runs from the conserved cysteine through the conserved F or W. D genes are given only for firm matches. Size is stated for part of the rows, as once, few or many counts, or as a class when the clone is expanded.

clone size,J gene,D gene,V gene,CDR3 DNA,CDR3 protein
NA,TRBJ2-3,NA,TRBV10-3,TGTGCCACACATACAGGGGGGGCAGATACGCAGTATTTT,CATHTGGADTQYF
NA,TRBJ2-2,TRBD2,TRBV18,TGTGCCAGCCTAGCGGAACCGAACACCGGGGAGCTGTTTTTT,CASLAEPNTGELFF
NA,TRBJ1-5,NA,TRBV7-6,TGTGCCAGCAGCTTAGCGCAGGATCAGCCCCAGCATTTT,CASSLAQDQPQHF
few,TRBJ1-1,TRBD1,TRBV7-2,TGTGCCAGCAGTTTGGGACAGGGTGACACTGAAGCTTTCTTT,CASSLGQGDTEAFF
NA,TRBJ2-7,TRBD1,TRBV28,TGTGCCAGCACCGAGGACAGGGGGTTCTACGAGCAGTACTTC,CASTEDRGFYEQYF
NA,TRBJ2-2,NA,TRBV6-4,TGTGCCAGCAAACAGGCTCTTGGTGGGGAGCTGTTTTTT,CASKQALGGELFF
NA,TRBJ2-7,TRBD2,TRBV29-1,TGCAGCGCCACTCCGGGACTAGCGGGAGGAACGCAGTACTTC,CSATPGLAGGTQYF
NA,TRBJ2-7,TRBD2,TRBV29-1,TGCAGCGTTCGCGCACTCGGGGGGACCTACGAGCAGTACTTC,CSVRALGGTYEQYF
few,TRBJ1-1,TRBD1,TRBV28,TGTGCCAGCAGCCCCAGGGGGCTGGTGAACACTGAAGCTTTCTTT,CASSPRGLVNTEAFF
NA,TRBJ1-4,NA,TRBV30,TGTGCCTGGAGTGTACAGGGAAGGGAAAAACTGTTTTTT,CAWSVQGREKLFF
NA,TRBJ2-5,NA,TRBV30,TGTGCCTGGAGCGGACTCGTCGCGTACCAAGAGACCCAGTACTTC,CAWSGLVAYQETQYF
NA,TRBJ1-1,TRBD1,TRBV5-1,TGCGCCAGCAGCTCACAGGGGGCTCTCATGAACACTGAAGCTTTCTTT,CASSSQGALMNTEAFF
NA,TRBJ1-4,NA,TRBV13,TGTGCCAGCAGTTATAGACAGATTGGAGAAAAACTGTTTTTT,CASSYRQIGEKLFF
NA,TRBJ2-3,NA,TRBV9,TGTGCCAGCAGCGCCCTGACAGGTACAGATACGCAGTATTTT,CASSALTGTDTQYF
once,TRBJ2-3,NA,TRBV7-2,TGTGCCAGCAGCTTAGGCCAGGGCATGACAGATACGCAGTATTTT,CASSLGQGMTDTQYF
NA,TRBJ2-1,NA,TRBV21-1,TGTGCCAGCAGCAAAGAGGCGGGGGGCTACAATGAGCAGTTCTTC,CASSKEAGGYNEQFF
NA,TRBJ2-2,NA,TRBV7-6,TGTGCCAGCAGCTTAGAACCCGGCACCGGGGAGCTGTTTTTT,CASSLEPGTGELFF
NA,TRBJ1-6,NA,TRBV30,TGTGCCTGGAGTCCATCGATCCGTAGAAATTCACCCCTCCACTTT,CAWSPSIRRNSPLHF
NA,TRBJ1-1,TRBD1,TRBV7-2,TGTGCCAGCAGCTTCAAACAGGGGGCGGGAAATTCTGAAGCTTTCTTT,CASSFKQGAGNSEAFF
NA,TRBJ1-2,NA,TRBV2,TGTGCCAGCAGTCGGGGACGGGAGAACTATGGCTACACCTTC,CASSRGRENYGYTF
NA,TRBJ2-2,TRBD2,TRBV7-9,TGTGCCAGCAGCCCGAGCGGGAAGATCGGGGAGCTGTTTTTT,CASSPSGKIGELFF
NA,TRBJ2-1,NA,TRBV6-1,TGTGCCAGCAGCCTACAGGGAAATGAGCAGTTCTTC,CASSLQGNEQFF
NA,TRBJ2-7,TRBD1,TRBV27,TGTGCCAGCAGTTTATCGGGGACAGGGATCTACGAGCAGTACTTC,CASSLSGTGIYEQYF
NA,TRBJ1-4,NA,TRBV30,TGTGCCTGGAGCGCCGGGACAATCAACGAAAAACTGTTTTTT,CAWSAGTINEKLFF
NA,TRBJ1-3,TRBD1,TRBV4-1,TGCGCCAGCAGCCAAGGCCGGACAGGGTCGTTCCTTAGCTCTGGAAACACCATATATTTT,CASSQGRTGSFLSSGNTIYF
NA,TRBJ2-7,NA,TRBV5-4,TGTGCCAGCAGCACACGTGCCGGGACAACACCCTACGAGCAGTACTTC,CASSTRAGTTPYEQYF
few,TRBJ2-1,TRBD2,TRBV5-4,TGTGCCAGCAGCCGGACTAGCGGGGTCTACAATGAGCAGTTCTTC,CASSRTSGVYNEQFF
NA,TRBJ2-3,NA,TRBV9,TGTGCCAGCAGCGTAGATGGGACAAGTCTCACAGATACGCAGTATTTT,CASSVDGTSLTDTQYF
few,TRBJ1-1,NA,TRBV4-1,TGCGCCAGCAGCTACGACTGGGGGGGCACTGAAGCTTTCTTT,CASSYDWGGTEAFF
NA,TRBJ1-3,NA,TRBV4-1,TGCGCCAGCAGCCGACAGGCAAGTCCTGGAAACACCATATATTTT,CASSRQASPGNTIYF
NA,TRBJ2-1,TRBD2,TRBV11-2,TGTGCCAGCAGCTCTTTAGCGGGGGGGAGGGAGCAGTTCTTC,CASSSLAGGREQFF